The subject of this entry is one TCR beta chain. Its antigen is not identified. Germline assignment: CDR1 MDHEN and CDR2 SYDVKM. V was trimmed by 3 bases and J by 2 bases, leaving 11 bases between them. The CDR3 is 14 residues long. The data were produced by immunoSEQ multiplex PCR, yet TCRdb's version contains in-frame clones alone and is incomplete. The table records about 81,000 clones, less than 90% of them present only once. This entry is derived from a study of identifying expanded T cells in peripheral blood. General study points: Technical replicates showed roughly 1.2 changed clones; two weeks approximately 15; four weeks 19.

The source is a person aged 18 to 75 in good health. The chain links TRBV28 to TRBJ2-7, with D perhaps assigned TRBD1 or TRBD2 (5 bases each). The sequencing sample was made of blood. This CDR3 is CASSLLGEPYEQYF. The CDR3 DNA reads as TGTGCCAGCAGTTTGTTAGGGGAGCCCTACGAGCAGTACTTC.